The 8 T cell receptor beta chains listed next were all sequenced from one sample in a study of cytomegalovirus exposure and HLA in healthy donors. Use of 60 Vbeta and 13 Jbeta primers characterized the PCR. Clones were sequenced by immunoSEQ multiplex PCR, and TCRdb holds only the in-frame ones, with some missing. The table records tens of thousands of clones, just over 75% of them present only once. Material: PBMCs. The source is a man aged 30 to 45 in good health and CMV-seronegative.

This clone was counted a single time. CDR3 sequence reads: CAISESSAGLNNEQFF. The CDR3 DNA follows: TGTGCCATCAGTGAATCATCGGCGGGGTTGAACAATGAGCAGTTCTTC. The chain links TRBV10-3 to TRBJ2-1; a weak D match, TRBD2 (6 bases). Looked up from germline, CDR1 is ENHRY and CDR2 is SYGVKD. V was pared by 3 bases and J by 5 bases, with 17 bases between. The CDR3 length is 16 residues.

This sequence joins TRBV9 and TRBJ1-2; 7 bases map to TRBD1. The length of the CDR3 is 16 residues. Germline CDR1 reads SGDLS; CDR2 reads YYNGEE. With 3 bases clipped from V and 1 base from J, the junction kept 9 bases outside the gene matches. The CDR3 here is CASSADTQGFNYGYTF. CDR3 in DNA: TGTGCCAGCAGCGCCGACACACAGGGGTTTAACTATGGCTACACCTTC.

This chain links TRBV19 with TRBJ2-6, with TRBD1 matching over 8 bases. This CDR3 contains 14 residues. The germline V gene has CDR1 LNHDA and CDR2 SQIVND (reference sequence). Unmatched junction bases numbered 7, after V lost 6 bases and J lost 9 bases. The CDR3 coding sequence is TGTGCCAGTAGCATCGGACAGGGTGGCAACGTCCTGACTTTC. This sequence encodes CASSIGQGGNVLTF.

The V gene is TRBV5-1, the J gene TRBJ1-6; D is perhaps TRBD1 (6 bases). V was trimmed by 0 bases and J by 7 bases, leaving 23 bases between them. CDR1 and CDR2 (germline): SGHRS, YFSETQ. CDR3 size: 19 residues. This CDR3 reads CASSLEGGVGSAINSPLHF. For the CDR3, the DNA is TGCGCCAGCAGCTTGGAAGGGGGAGTAGGGTCGGCGATAAATTCACCCCTCCACTTT.

The chain couples TRBV19 to TRBJ1-2; maybe TRBD1 (6 bases). The ends were cut back, 0 bases at V and 2 bases at J, with 10 bases in the middle. The CDR3 is 15 amino acids. Germline V gene sequence: CDR1 LNHDA, CDR2 SQIVND (reference sequence). CDR3 residues: CASSIDGTKNYGYTF. CDR3 DNA sequence: TGTGCCAGTAGTATAGACGGGACAAAGAACTATGGCTACACCTTC.

The V call is TRBV6-6, the J call TRBJ2-3; D not resolved. The CDR3 covers 15 residues. Trimming cost V 5 bases and J 2 bases, with 14 bases left between them. Germline CDR1 reads MNHNY; CDR2 reads SVGAGI (reference sequence). The CDR3 is CASSPAGALTDTQYF. The CDR3 DNA reads TGTGCCAGCAGTCCCGCAGGCGCCCTCACAGATACGCAGTATTTT.

V usage is TRBV2 and J usage is TRBJ1-6, with D unclear. This CDR3 has 15 residues. V dropped 0 bases and J dropped 10 bases, with 13 bases sitting between them. Germline CDR1 reads SNHLY; CDR2 reads FYNNEI. In nucleotides, the CDR3 is TGTGCCAGCAGTGAAGCGCTGAGTCTGTCGTCACCCCTCCACTTT. Translating gives CASSEALSLSSPLHF. The entire variable domain, with the rest obtained from reference TRBV2 and TRBJ1-6, is as follows: EPEVTQTPSHQVTQMGQEVILRCVPISNHLYFYWYRQILGQKVEFLVSFYNNEISEKSEIFDDQFSVERPDGSNFTLKIRSTKLEDSAMYFCASSEALSLSSPLHFGNGTRLTVT.

This clone was detected a few times. The junction departs from germline at one end; a sequencing error may be responsible. The chain recombines TRBV5-1 with TRBJ2-7; D perhaps matches TRBD1 (5 bases). The CDR3 contains 12 residues. Germline assignment: CDR1 SGHRS and CDR2 YFSETQ. The CDR3 DNA follows: TGCGCCAGCAGCTTGGATTTTTCGGACATGGAGTTC. It is translated as CASSLDFSDMEF.